The text below deals with one T cell receptor beta chain. What it binds is unknown. The sample originates from a study of OX40 agonist ivuxolimab in advanced cancers. Points from the study as a whole: Determination of antigen specificity was not performed for the expanded peripheral T cells.

Generated by immunoSEQ multiplex PCR, the TCRdb table keeps only in-frame clones and is missing some. The data contain over 95,000 clones, 85% to 90% of them singletons. The CDR3 length is 15 residues. Germline V gene lookup returns CDR1 SGDLS and CDR2 YYNGEE. V was trimmed by 2 bases and J by 8 bases, leaving 17 bases between them. Sequenced here: CD4+ or CD8+ T cells sorted from blood, sampled in a trial of the OX40 agonist ivuxolimab. This sequence was found in an adult with an advanced solid tumor such as melanoma, head and neck, liver or kidney cancer. The chain joins TRBV9 to TRBJ1-3; TRBD1 is a possible D gene (6 bases). The CDR3 nucleotides are TGTGCCAGCAGCGTCTCAGGGGTCTTTAGTGACACCATATATTTT. Translation gives CASSVSGVFSDTIYF.